Below are 8 T cell receptor beta chains sequenced from a single sample in a study of blood T cell repertoires in COVID-19. Using immunoSEQ multiplex PCR, the repertoire was profiled, and TCRdb retains in-frame clones only, with some absent. The top ten hold 1.5% to 1.9% of the sample, which has about 410,000 clones, about 91% seen once. Material for sequencing was peripheral blood. Receptors originate from a woman in her forties with COVID-19, enrolled during active disease.

V is TRBV5-4 and J is TRBJ1-2; 7 bases are a match to TRBD1. CDR3 length equals 12 residues. Germline values: CDR1 SGHNT, CDR2 YYREEE (reference sequence). After removal of 4 bases from V and 8 bases from J, the junction contained 5 bases not matched to a gene. The chain's CDR3 is CASSGTVLGYTF. The CDR3 nucleotides read TGTGCCAGCAGCGGGACAGTTCTCGGCTACACCTTC. Variable domain in full (rest from reference TRBV5-4 and TRBJ1-2): ETGVTQSPTHLIKTRGQQVTLRCSSQSGHNTVSWYQQALGQGPQFIFQYYREEENGRGNFPPRFSGLQFPNYSSELNVNALELDDSALYLCASSGTVLGYTFGSGTRLTVV.

The chain carries TRBV5-1 and TRBJ1-2; the D gene is possibly TRBD1 (5 bases). The CDR3 is 15 amino acids. Germline CDR1 SGHRS, CDR2 YFSETQ. Trimming cost V 0 bases and J 8 bases, with 17 bases left between them. This chain's CDR3 is CASSLAGTVAGGYTF. The CDR3 DNA sequence: TGCGCCAGCAGCTTGGCCGGGACTGTCGCGGGAGGCTACACCTTC.

The rearrangement uses TRBV5-1 and TRBJ2-2; the match to TRBD1 covers 12 bases. The junction had 5 bases not matched to a gene; V was cut back by 0 bases and J by 8 bases. CDR1 and CDR2 (germline): SGHRS, YFSETQ. The CDR3 extends over 16 amino acids. CDR3 DNA sequence: TGCGCCAGCAGCTTGGCGGGACAGGGGGCAAGAGGGGAGCTGTTTTTT. Translation gives CASSLAGQGARGELFF.

In DNA form, the CDR3 reads TGTGCCAGCAGCCCGACCGGCGGGGTAAAAAGCTACGAGCAGTACTTC. Translated: CASSPTGGVKSYEQYF. The chain recombines TRBV7-6 with TRBJ2-7; a possible D gene is TRBD2 (6 bases). Trimming left V 5 bases short and J 3 bases short, with 20 bases between. Germline values: CDR1 SGHVS, CDR2 FNYEAQ. The CDR3 totals 16 residues.

The rearrangement joins TRBV15 to TRBJ1-1; D ambiguous. The CDR3 length is 13 residues. V shed 8 bases and J shed 4 bases, with 14 bases lying between them. Germline-derived CDR1 and CDR2 are LNHNV and YYDKDF (reference sequence). CDR3 region: CATGSGWGTEAFF. The CDR3 coding sequence is TGTGCCACCGGCTCGGGGTGGGGCACTGAAGCTTTCTTT. Drawing the rest from reference TRBV15 and TRBJ1-1, the complete variable domain is DAMVIQNPRYQVTQFGKPVTLSCSQTLNHNVMYWYQQKSSQAPKLLFHYYDKDFNNEADTPDNFQSRRPNTSFCFLDIRSPGLGDTAMYLCATGSGWGTEAFFGQGTRLTVV.

This chain connects TRBV5-4 to TRBJ2-4; tentatively, D is TRBD2 (6 bases). Between the trimmed V and J ends, which lost 4 bases and 0 bases, there was a span of 14 bases. CDR3 size: 16 residues. Looked up from germline, CDR1 is SGHNT and CDR2 is YYREEE (reference sequence). This CDR3 is CASSTRRLVAKNIQYF. In nucleotides, the CDR3 is TGTGCCAGCAGCACCCGAAGACTAGTAGCCAAAAACATTCAGTACTTC.

The V call is TRBV5-8, the J call TRBJ2-7; unclear D gene. The V gene's germline CDR1 is SGHTS and CDR2 YDEGEE. The V end lost 4 bases, the J end lost 0 bases, and 17 bases lay between the germline ends. This CDR3 region has 16 residues. The CDR3 nucleotides are TGTGCCAGCAGCCCCCTCATCGAGTTATACTCCTACGAGCAGTACTTC. Translated, it gives CASSPLIELYSYEQYF. The variable domain in full, with the rest retrieved from reference TRBV5-8 and TRBJ2-7, is EAGVTQSPTHLIKTRGQQATLRCSPISGHTSVYWYQQALGLGLQFLLWYDEGEERNRGNFPPRFSGRQFPNYSSELNVNALELEDSALYLCASSPLIELYSYEQYFGPGTRLTVT.

This chain uses TRBV10-3 with TRBJ2-7; 12 bases map to TRBD2. CDR1 and CDR2 from the germline V gene are ENHRY and SYGVKD. The CDR3 is 15 residues long. Trimming removed 4 bases from V and 3 bases from J; junction bases left unmatched: 4. CDR3 sequence reads: CAISGTSGRIYEQYF. CDR3 bases: TGTGCCATCAGTGGTACTAGCGGGAGGATCTACGAGCAGTACTTC.